The 13 T cell receptor beta chains below all came from one sample that was sequenced in a study of control samples from healthy donors and cancer patients. The repertoire was sequenced with immunoSEQ multiplex PCR; TCRdb's copy has only in-frame clones and lacks some. The sample yields fewer than 20,000 clones, just over 85% seen once. Input material: PBMCs. The receptors originated from a woman in her seventies with colorectal cancer.

V and J are TRBV5-4 and TRBJ2-5; no clear D. The CDR3 sequence is 12 residues long. Per the germline V gene, CDR1 is SGHNT and CDR2 is YYREEE (reference sequence). V was cut by 0 bases and J by 5 bases, with 5 bases left in between. CDR3: CASSLGRETQYF. Written as DNA, the CDR3 is TGTGCCAGCAGCTTGGGGCGCGAGACCCAGTACTTC.

The V gene is TRBV7-2, the J gene TRBJ1-2; 8 nucleotides agree with TRBD1. V trimming: 5 bases; J trimming: 7 bases; junction bases outside the gene matches: 9. This CDR3 spans 14 amino acids. Germline V gene lookup returns CDR1 SGHTA and CDR2 FQGNSA. This CDR3 is CASSIRDRPAGYTF. The CDR3, as DNA: TGTGCCAGCAGCATAAGGGACAGGCCGGCTGGCTACACCTTC.

The CDR3 DNA reads TGCGCCAGCAGCTTGGGGGGACAGGGAAATGGCTACACCTTC. It encodes CASSLGGQGNGYTF. The V and J genes are TRBV5-1 and TRBJ1-2; the match to TRBD1 covers 9 bases. V dropped 0 bases and J dropped 6; count of bases not matched to a gene: 3. The CDR3 length is 14 residues. Germline V gene sequence: CDR1 SGHRS, CDR2 YFSETQ.

The rearrangement uses TRBV6-5 and TRBJ1-2; D perhaps matches TRBD1 (5 bases). V dropped 2 bases and J dropped 0 bases, with 10 bases sitting between them. CDR3 length: 15 residues. Germline CDR1 reads MNHEY; CDR2 reads SVGAGI. The CDR3 is CASSYAGRTNYGYTF. The CDR3, as DNA: TGTGCCAGCAGTTACGCGGGACGGACTAACTATGGCTACACCTTC.

The chain joins TRBV12-3 or TRBV12-4 to TRBJ1-4, with unresolved D. Trimming shortened V by 4 bases and J by 8 bases, and 5 bases separated the two germline ends. The CDR3 consists of 11 residues. CDR3 DNA sequence: TGTGCCAGCAGTTCGGGCGAAAAACTGTTTTTT. Translating it yields CASSSGEKLFF.

The chain combines TRBV12-5 with TRBJ2-1; no clear D gene. V dropped 1 base and J dropped 6 bases, with 7 bases sitting between them. Looked up from germline, CDR1 is LGHNT and CDR2 is FRNRAP. This CDR3 has 13 residues. This chain's CDR3 is CASGLALRNEQFF. The CDR3 DNA follows: TGTGCTAGTGGTTTGGCACTCCGCAATGAGCAGTTCTTC.

This chain links TRBV7-2 with TRBJ2-7; D is unclear. Germline CDR1 reads SGHTA; CDR2 reads FQGNSA. The CDR3 length is 14 residues. V lost 2 bases to trimming and J lost 0 bases, with 8 bases between them. The CDR3 DNA sequence: TGTGCCAGCAGCTTACATCAGGTCTCCTACGAGCAGTACTTC. As protein: CASSLHQVSYEQYF.

The DNA for the CDR3 is TGTGCCAGTAGTATAGTTTCCGCGGGAGGGCACACCGGGGAGCTGTTTTTT. It codes for CASSIVSAGGHTGELFF. The chain recombines TRBV19 with TRBJ2-2, with 9 bases that match TRBD2. V shed 1 base, J shed 3 bases, and the junction held 6 bases outside the gene matches. CDR3 size: 17 residues. Germline values: CDR1 LNHDA, CDR2 SQIVND (reference sequence).

This clone is a singleton in its sample. The CDR3 DNA is TGTGCCAGCAGCGCCCTGGATGAGACCCAGTACTTC. It yields the protein CASSALDETQYF. The V gene is TRBV9, the J gene TRBJ2-5; D not resolved. CDR3 length: 12 residues. Germline CDR1 and CDR2: SGDLS and YYNGEE. The germline V and J ends were trimmed by 3 bases and 5 bases, with 8 bases remaining between them.

This clone appeared a few times. Within the sample, other DNA sequences also encode this same CDR3. V gene TRBV24-1 combines with J gene TRBJ1-5; tentative D call: TRBD1 (5 bases). Germline-derived CDR1 and CDR2 are KGHDR and SFDVKD. The CDR3 is 13 amino acids. V lost 7 bases to trimming and J lost 2 bases, with 8 bases between them. The CDR3 DNA follows: TGTGCCACCAGCAGAGGGGGCAATCAGCCCCAGCATTTT. The encoded protein is CATSRGGNQPQHF.

This chain connects TRBV30 to TRBJ2-2, with 10 bases fitting TRBD1. The CDR3 spans 16 residues. The V gene's germline CDR1 is GTSNPN and CDR2 SVGIG (reference sequence). Losses at the gene ends were 0 bases for V and 3 bases for J; bases not matched to a gene: 4. The CDR3 sequence: CAWSVGTGADTGELFF. DNA of the CDR3: TGTGCCTGGAGTGTAGGGACAGGGGCAGACACCGGGGAGCTGTTTTTT.

The V and J genes are TRBV10-3 and TRBJ1-1; D not certain. Trimming stripped 6 bases from V and 5 bases from J, with 7 bases between. The CDR3 has 11 residues. Germline V gene data show CDR1 as ENHRY and CDR2 as SYGVKD. CDR3 in DNA: TGTGCCATCAGACAGCGGACTGAAGCTTTCTTT. Amino acids: CAIRQRTEAFF.

This chain connects TRBV28 to TRBJ2-1, with TRBD2 matching over 9 bases. V trimming: 6 bases; J trimming: 7 bases; junction bases outside the gene matches: 19. This CDR3 comprises 18 residues. Germline values: CDR1 MDHEN, CDR2 SYDVKM. This CDR3 is CASSNSGRWGMGFNEQFF. CDR3 nucleotide sequence: TGTGCCAGCAGCAATAGCGGGAGATGGGGGATGGGTTTTAATGAGCAGTTCTTC.